This T cell receptor beta chain was recovered during a study of T cell responses to AZD1222 COVID-19 vaccine. For the study at large: Samples with a second dose at about 4 or about 12 weeks were pooled together.

Worth noting for this clone: Its target is not known.

Produced via immunoSEQ multiplex PCR; TCRdb's table is partial and in-frame only. The sample lists just over 80,000 clones; around 89% were seen once. Trimming stripped 3 bases from V and 7 bases from J, with 13 bases between. Per the germline V gene, CDR1 is MNHEY and CDR2 is SMNVEV (reference sequence). The CDR3 loop spans 14 amino acids. Regarding the study as a whole: Dominant CD4 TCR responses targeted spike regions 160-218 and 743-854.

The chain links TRBV27 to TRBJ1-5; no firm D call. The source material was peripheral blood, sampled on day 0 of AZD1222 vaccination. This TCR came from an adult in good health. The CDR3 DNA sequence: TGTGCCAGCAGTTTTTTGCGGGGAGGACAGCCCCAGCATTTT. Protein product: CASSFLRGGQPQHF.